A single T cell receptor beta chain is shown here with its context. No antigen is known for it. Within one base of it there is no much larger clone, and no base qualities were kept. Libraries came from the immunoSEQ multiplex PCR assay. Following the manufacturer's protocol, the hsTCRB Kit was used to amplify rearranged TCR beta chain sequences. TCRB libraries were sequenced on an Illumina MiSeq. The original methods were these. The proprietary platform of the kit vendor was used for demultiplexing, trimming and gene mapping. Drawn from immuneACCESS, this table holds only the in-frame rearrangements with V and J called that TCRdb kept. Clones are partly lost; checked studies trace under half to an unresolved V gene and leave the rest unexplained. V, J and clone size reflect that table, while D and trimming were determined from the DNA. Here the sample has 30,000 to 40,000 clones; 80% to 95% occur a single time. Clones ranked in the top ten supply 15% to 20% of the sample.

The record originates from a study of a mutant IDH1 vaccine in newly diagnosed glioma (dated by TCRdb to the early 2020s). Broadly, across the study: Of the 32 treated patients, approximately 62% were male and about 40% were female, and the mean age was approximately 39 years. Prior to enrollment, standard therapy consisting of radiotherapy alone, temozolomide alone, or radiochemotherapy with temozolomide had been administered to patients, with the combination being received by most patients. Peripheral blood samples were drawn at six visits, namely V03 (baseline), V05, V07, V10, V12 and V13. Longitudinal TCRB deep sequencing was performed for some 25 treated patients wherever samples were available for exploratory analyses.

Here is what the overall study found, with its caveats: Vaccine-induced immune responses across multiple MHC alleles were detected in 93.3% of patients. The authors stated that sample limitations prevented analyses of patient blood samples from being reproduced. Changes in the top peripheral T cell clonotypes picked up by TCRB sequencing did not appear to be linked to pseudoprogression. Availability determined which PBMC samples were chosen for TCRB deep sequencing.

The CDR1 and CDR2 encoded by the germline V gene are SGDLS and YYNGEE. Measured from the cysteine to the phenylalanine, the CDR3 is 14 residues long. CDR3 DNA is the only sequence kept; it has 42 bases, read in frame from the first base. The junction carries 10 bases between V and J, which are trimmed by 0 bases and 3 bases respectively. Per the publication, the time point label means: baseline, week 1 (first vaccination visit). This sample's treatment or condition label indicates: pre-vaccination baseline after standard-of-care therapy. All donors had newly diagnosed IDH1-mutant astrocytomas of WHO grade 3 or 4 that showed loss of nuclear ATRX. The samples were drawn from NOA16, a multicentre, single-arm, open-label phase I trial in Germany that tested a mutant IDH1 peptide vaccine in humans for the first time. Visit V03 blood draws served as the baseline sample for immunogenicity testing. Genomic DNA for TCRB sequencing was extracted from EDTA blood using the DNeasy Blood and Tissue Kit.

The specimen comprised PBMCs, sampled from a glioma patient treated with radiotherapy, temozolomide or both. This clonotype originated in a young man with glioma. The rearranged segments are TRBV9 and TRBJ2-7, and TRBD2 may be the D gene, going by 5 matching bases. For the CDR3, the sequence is CASSVASKDYEQYF. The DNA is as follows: TGTGCCAGCAGCGTAGCTAGCAAGGACTACGAGCAGTACTTC.